Below, 15 T cell receptor beta chains from the same sample are listed, as sequenced in a study of T cells in Graves' hyperthyroidism and ophthalmopathy. Regions amplified from RNA transcripts were the TCR beta CDR3 regions. The HTBI primer set served for first-round RT-PCR of the TCR CDR3. TCRdb re-called the multiplex PCR reads through MiXCR, storing one row per CDR3 protein. The sample yields 540,000 or so distinct CDR3 sequences, about 15% seen once. The sequencing sample was made of blood. Every receptor here comes from a woman aged 30 to 39 with Graves' hyperthyroidism.

V and J are TRBV7-9 and TRBJ1-1; the D is unclear. The germline V gene has CDR1 SEHNR and CDR2 FQNEAQ (reference sequence). The V end was cut by 2 bases, the J end by 0 bases, with 7 bases between. The CDR3 length is 14 residues. CDR3 coding DNA: TGTGCCAGCAGCTTATTACAGCTGAACACTGAAGCTTTCTTT. This gives the protein CASSLLQLNTEAFF.

The J gene is TRBJ2-2, the V gene TRBV4-1; TRBD2 matches at 13 bases. The ends lost 4 bases at V and 8 bases at J; junction bases unmatched: 7. The CDR3 length is 16 residues. From germline, CDR1 is MGHRA and CDR2 YSYEKL. The CDR3 loop reads CASSPPGLAGLGELFF. The CDR3 region has the DNA TGCGCCAGCAGCCCCCCGGGACTAGCGGGATTGGGGGAGCTGTTTTTT.

The gene calls are TRBV6-1 and TRBJ1-2; 9 nucleotides match TRBD1. The CDR3 runs 15 residues. Trimming took 7 bases from V and 3 from J; bases not matched to a gene: 9. From germline, CDR1 is MNHNS and CDR2 SASEGT. The CDR3 coding sequence is TGTGCCAGCACCCCCGGGACAGGGTTGTACTATGGCTACACCTTC. Amino acid sequence: CASTPGTGLYYGYTF.

This chain connects TRBV27 to TRBJ2-3, with D tentatively TRBD2 (6 bases). Per germline, CDR1 MNHEY and CDR2 SMNVEV (reference sequence). V was shortened by 8 bases and J by 0 bases, with 9 bases between the two germline ends. The CDR3 is 13 residues long. In DNA, the CDR3 is TGTGCCAGCGGCGGGGCTAGCACAGATACGCAGTATTTT. Translation: CASGGASTDTQYF.

The chain uses TRBV30 and TRBJ2-7; TRBD1 matches 7 bases. Looked up from germline, CDR1 is GTSNPN and CDR2 is SVGIG (reference sequence). The V segment lost 4 bases and the J segment 0 bases; nucleotides outside the gene matches: 3. The CDR3 has 13 amino acids. The CDR3 nucleotides read TGTGCCTGGATCTCAGGGGGCTCCTACGAGCAGTACTTC. This encodes CAWISGGSYEQYF.

This clonotype showed up just a few times. CDR3 amino acids: CASSLYQGRGEQFF. The DNA for the CDR3 is TGTGCCAGCAGCTTATATCAGGGTAGAGGTGAGCAGTTCTTC. The V call is TRBV7-9, the J call TRBJ2-1; D perhaps matches TRBD1 (5 bases). The germline V and J ends were trimmed by 2 bases and 9 bases, with 14 bases remaining between them. CDR1 and CDR2 from the germline V gene are SEHNR and FQNEAQ (reference sequence). The CDR3 runs to 14 residues.

The table lists this clonotype with a count of one. This chain joins TRBV29-1 and TRBJ2-3, with 9 bases aligning to TRBD2. This CDR3 is built from 15 residues. J was trimmed by 5 bases and V by 4 bases; bases with no gene match: 10. CDR1 SQVTM and CDR2 ANQGSEA come from the germline V gene. CDR3 DNA: TGCAGCGTTGCGACTAGCGGTTCTCAGAAAGATACGCAGTATTTT. As protein: CSVATSGSQKDTQYF.

This clonotype was detected ten times or more. V is TRBV7-9 and J is TRBJ1-1, with 7 bases lining up with TRBD1. CDR1 and CDR2 from the germline V gene are SEHNR and FQNEAQ (reference sequence). The CDR3 length is 14 residues. Trimming at V came to 5 bases and at J to 1 base, leaving 4 bases not matched to a gene. The CDR3 DNA sequence: TGTGCCAGCAGCACCCGGACAGGGAACACTGAAGCTTTCTTT. Its translation: CASSTRTGNTEAFF.

This clonotype was counted between two and nine times. The junction shows a germline mismatch at one end, possibly a read error. The J gene is TRBJ1-1, the V gene TRBV27, with no clear D. The CDR3 has 14 amino acids. Germline loops: CDR1 MNHEY, CDR2 SMNVEV (reference sequence). The CDR3 region is CAGSLGFMNTEAFF. The CDR3 nucleotides read TGTGCCGGCAGTTTAGGGTTCATGAACACTGAAGCTTTCTTT.

This clonotype was detected many times. V usage is TRBV27 and J usage is TRBJ1-6; TRBD1 matches at 7 bases. The CDR3 sequence is 13 residues long. The V gene end was trimmed by 4 bases and the J gene end by 9 bases; junction bases not matched to a gene: 3. Germline CDR1 MNHEY, CDR2 SMNVEV (reference sequence). This CDR3 reads CASSWDRLSPLHF. CDR3 bases: TGTGCCAGCAGTTGGGACAGACTTTCACCCCTCCACTTT.

This clonotype was seen ten or more times. The V gene is TRBV3-1, the J gene TRBJ1-1, with D possibly TRBD1 on 5 matching bases. CDR1 LGHDT and CDR2 YNNKEL come from the germline V gene (reference sequence). Trimming took off 3 bases at V and 10 bases at J, with 12 bases between the two ends. The CDR3 runs 12 residues. DNA of the CDR3: TGTGCCAGCAGCCAGGCCCTGGGGGGAGCTTTCTTT. Residues: CASSQALGGAFF.

This clonotype was found many times. The rearrangement joins TRBV2 to TRBJ2-7; D perhaps matches TRBD1 (6 bases). V dropped 6 bases and J dropped 6 bases, with 15 bases sitting between them. CDR3 length equals 13 residues. Germline CDR1 reads SNHLY; CDR2 reads FYNNEI. The CDR3 nucleotides are TGTGCCAGCAGAACTCACCAGGACAGCGAGCAGTACTTC. Protein: CASRTHQDSEQYF.

This clonotype was picked up many times. The chain has TRBV7-9 and TRBJ2-3; 9 nucleotides match TRBD2. Germline trimming cut 5 bases from V and 4 bases from J; bases unmatched to any gene: 10. Germline loops: CDR1 SEHNR, CDR2 FQNEAQ (reference sequence). The CDR3 extends over 16 amino acids. The CDR3, as DNA: TGTGCCAGCAGCCCTCCCCCAGCGGGAGGATCAGATACGCAGTATTTT. Its protein product is CASSPPPAGGSDTQYF.

This clonotype was observed a few times. The genes are TRBV10-1 and TRBJ2-1; TRBD2 matches at 7 bases. CDR3 length equals 15 residues. V lost 1 base, J lost 7 bases, and 7 bases stayed unmatched. The germline V gene encodes CDR1 WNHNN and CDR2 SYGVQD (reference sequence). In DNA, the CDR3 is TGCGCCAGCAGTGAGTTAGCGGGTTCGGGTAATGAGCAGTTCTTC. Its protein is CASSELAGSGNEQFF.

The V call is TRBV28, the J call TRBJ2-5; D is ambiguous. CDR1 and CDR2 (germline): MDHEN, SYDVKM. The length of the CDR3 is 12 residues. V gave up 6 bases and J gave up 5 bases, with 10 bases separating them. The CDR3 nucleotides read TGTGCCAGCAGGCAGGTTGGGGAGACCCAGTACTTC. As protein: CASRQVGETQYF.